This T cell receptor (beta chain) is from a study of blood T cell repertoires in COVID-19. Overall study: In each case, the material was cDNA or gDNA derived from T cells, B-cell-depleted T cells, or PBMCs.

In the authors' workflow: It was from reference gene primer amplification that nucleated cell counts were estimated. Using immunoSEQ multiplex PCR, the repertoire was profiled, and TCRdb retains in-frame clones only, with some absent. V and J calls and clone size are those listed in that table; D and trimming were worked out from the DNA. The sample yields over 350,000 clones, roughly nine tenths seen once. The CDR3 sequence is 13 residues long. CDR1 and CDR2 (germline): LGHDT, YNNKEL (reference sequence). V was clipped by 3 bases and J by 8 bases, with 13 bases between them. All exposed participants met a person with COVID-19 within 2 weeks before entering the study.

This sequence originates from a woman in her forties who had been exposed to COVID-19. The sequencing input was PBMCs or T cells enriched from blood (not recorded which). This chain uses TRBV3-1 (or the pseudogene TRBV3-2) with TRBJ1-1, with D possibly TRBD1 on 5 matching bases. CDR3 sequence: CASSQVLGGEAFF. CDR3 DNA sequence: TGTGCCAGCAGCCAGGTCTTGGGGGGGGAAGCTTTCTTT.